These 14 T cell receptor beta chains were all obtained from the same sample, sequenced in a study of cytomegalovirus exposure and HLA in healthy donors. PCR was performed using 60 Vbeta and 13 Jbeta primers. Sequencing was performed with immunoSEQ multiplex PCR; in TCRdb, only in-frame clones are kept and a portion is missing. Its table lists some 60,000 clones. The source material was PBMCs. These receptors were obtained from a male donor in good health and CMV-seronegative.

The V and J genes are TRBV5-6 and TRBJ1-4; a possible D gene is TRBD1 (6 bases). Per germline, CDR1 SGHDT and CDR2 YYEEEE. V lost 5 bases to trimming and J lost 11 bases, with 19 bases between them. The length of the CDR3 is 14 residues. In DNA form, the CDR3 reads TGTGCCAGCAGTTTTGCATTCAGGGGTGAGAAACTGTTTTTT. Protein: CASSFAFRGEKLFF.

The chain has TRBV7-9 and TRBJ1-1; the match to TRBD1 covers 10 bases. Germline V gives CDR1 SEHNR, CDR2 FQNEAQ (reference sequence). This CDR3 has 15 residues. Trimming cost V 5 bases and J 3 bases; bases outside gene matches: 6. In nucleotides, the CDR3 is TGTGCCAGCAGCGAGATGGGGACAGGGGACACTGAAGCTTTCTTT. Protein sequence: CASSEMGTGDTEAFF.

This rearrangement joins TRBV18 to TRBJ2-2; 10 bases line up with TRBD1. Germline V lookup: CDR1 KGHSH, CDR2 LQKENI. The CDR3 loop spans 18 amino acids. The J segment lost 2 bases and the V segment lost 3 bases, leaving 9 bases of the junction unmatched. CDR3 amino acids: CASSPSDRGTVNTGELFF. The DNA of the CDR3 is TGTGCCAGCTCACCTTCGGACAGGGGGACGGTAAACACCGGGGAGCTGTTTTTT. Full variable domain (missing parts from reference TRBV18 and TRBJ2-2): NAGVMQNPRHLVRRRGQEARLRCSPMKGHSHVYWYRQLPEEGLKFMVYLQKENIIDESGMPKERFSAEFPKEGPSILRIQQVVRGDSAAYFCASSPSDRGTVNTGELFFGEGSRLTVL.

This chain links TRBV5-4 with TRBJ2-7; perhaps TRBD1 as D (6 bases). The CDR3 has 12 amino acids. Germline V gives CDR1 SGHNT, CDR2 YYREEE (reference sequence). V was shortened by 4 bases and J by 3 bases, with 8 bases between the two germline ends. The CDR3 nucleotides read TGTGCCAGCAGCCAACAGGGCTACGAGCAGTACTTC. Residues: CASSQQGYEQYF. Combining the CDR3 with reference TRBV5-4 and TRBJ2-7 gives the whole variable domain ETGVTQSPTHLIKTRGQQVTLRCSSQSGHNTVSWYQQALGQGPQFIFQYYREEENGRGNFPPRFSGLQFPNYSSELNVNALELDDSALYLCASSQQGYEQYFGPGTRLTVT.

The chain recombines TRBV15 with TRBJ2-3; 8 nucleotides align to TRBD2. Germline CDR1 reads LNHNV; CDR2 reads YYDKDF (reference sequence). The length of the CDR3 is 18 residues. V lost 5 bases to trimming and J lost 4 bases; unmatched junction nucleotides: 17. CDR3 loop: CATSREGPWGGRADTQYF. The CDR3 DNA sequence: TGTGCCACCAGCCGGGAGGGGCCGTGGGGGGGCCGGGCAGATACGCAGTATTTT.

The rearrangement links TRBV15 to TRBJ2-3; weak D call: TRBD2 (7 bases). The germline V and J ends were trimmed by 5 bases and 4 bases, with 25 bases remaining between them. This CDR3 has 18 amino acids. The V gene's germline CDR1 is LNHNV and CDR2 YYDKDF (reference sequence). The CDR3 protein is CATSGEGPWGGRADTQYF. DNA for the CDR3: TGTGCCACCAGCGGGGAGGGGCCGTGGGGGGGCCGGGCAGATACGCAGTATTTT.

The CDR3 coding sequence is TGCGCCAGCAGACCCAACAGGGTAATGGGCTACGAGCAGTACTTC. Translating it yields CASRPNRVMGYEQYF. The rearrangement links TRBV5-1 to TRBJ2-5; possibly TRBD1 for D (6 bases). The DNA matches TRBJ2-7 better at its end, which makes the J call doubtful. This CDR3 is built from 15 residues. Germline V gives CDR1 SGHRS, CDR2 YFSETQ.

This chain links TRBV6-1 with TRBJ1-3; 9 bases align to TRBD1. This CDR3 contains 13 residues. V was clipped by 6 bases and J by 8 bases; unmatched bases: 5. Germline lookup yields CDR1 MNHNS and CDR2 SASEGT. Here the CDR3 reads CASRDRGVDTIYF. The CDR3 nucleotides are TGTGCCAGCAGGGACAGGGGAGTGGACACCATATATTTT.

The chain has TRBV19 and TRBJ2-3; the match to TRBD2 covers 13 bases. The CDR3 length is 17 residues. CDR1 and CDR2 (germline): LNHDA, SQIVND (reference sequence). The V gene end was trimmed by 6 bases and the J gene end by 2 bases; junction bases not matched to a gene: 8. CDR3 bases: TGTGCCAGTAGCGGACTAGCGGGGGTCCTCGACACAGATACGCAGTATTTT. This gives the protein CASSGLAGVLDTDTQYF.

The chain joins TRBV19 to TRBJ2-7, with TRBD1 matching over 10 bases. Germline V gene data show CDR1 as LNHDA and CDR2 as SQIVND (reference sequence). The length of the CDR3 is 14 residues. V shed 10 bases, J shed 2 bases, and the junction held 8 bases outside the gene matches. CDR3 protein: CATAPGQGTYEQYF. In DNA form, the CDR3 reads TGTGCCACCGCACCGGGACAGGGGACCTACGAGCAGTACTTC.

The chain is built from TRBV28 and TRBJ2-2; 10 nucleotides line up with TRBD1. Germline V gene data show CDR1 as MDHEN and CDR2 as SYDVKM. The length of the CDR3 is 15 residues. V shed 6 bases and J 6 bases; nucleotides not matched to a gene: 7. CDR3 protein: CASSRGQGPAGELFF. CDR3 DNA sequence: TGTGCCAGCAGCCGGGGACAGGGGCCAGCCGGGGAGCTGTTTTTT.

This rearrangement joins TRBV7-2 to TRBJ2-7; tentative D call: TRBD1 (5 bases). Germline loops: CDR1 SGHTA, CDR2 FQGNSA. The CDR3 covers 16 residues. The V end was cut by 1 base, the J end by 2 bases, with 15 bases between. The CDR3 coding sequence is TGTGCCAGCAGCTTAGATTGGGGCAAGGTTACCTACGAGCAGTACTTC. As protein: CASSLDWGKVTYEQYF. Filled out from reference TRBV7-2 and TRBJ2-7, the complete variable domain reads GAGVSQSPSNKVTEKGKDVELRCDPISGHTALYWYRQSLGQGLEFLIYFQGNSAPDKSGLPSDRFSAERTGGSVSTLTIQRTQQEDSAVYLCASSLDWGKVTYEQYFGPGTRLTVT.

The genes are TRBV19 and TRBJ1-5; D may be TRBD1 (5 bases). The CDR3 has 16 amino acids. V was pared by 5 bases and J by 1 base, with 15 bases between. Germline loops: CDR1 LNHDA, CDR2 SQIVND (reference sequence). DNA for the CDR3: TGTGCCAGTAGTCGACAGCACCAGGGAAGCAATCAGCCCCAGCATTTT. This sequence encodes CASSRQHQGSNQPQHF.

This chain uses TRBV6-5 with TRBJ2-5; TRBD1 might be the D (6 bases). This CDR3 comprises 14 residues. The germline V gene has CDR1 MNHEY and CDR2 SVGAGI. V was pared by 6 bases and J by 2 bases, with 13 bases between. The CDR3 DNA reads as TGTGCCAGCAGCCCCCTGACAGGTCAAGAGACCCAGTACTTC. Its translation: CASSPLTGQETQYF.